What follows is one T cell receptor beta chain and its context. Its cognate antigen has yet to be identified. It has no much larger one-base neighbor in the sample; base qualities were not kept. The time point tag for this specimen amounts to: cells obtained before transplantation from donor or recipient. CD3+CD4+ and CD3+CD8+ populations were FACS-sorted from unstimulated pre-transplant donor and recipient cells taken from spleen or lymph nodes. The data were taken from a study of graft-versus-host responses after intestinal transplantation (dated by TCRdb to 2020 to 2022). The study in broad terms: The transplants that recipients got were multivisceral, liver-intestinal, or isolated intestinal. Every recipient was given anti-thymocyte globulin induction, then maintenance tacrolimus and steroids for roughly 3 years. Bulk TCR-beta CDR3 sequencing was used to track graft-versus-host and host-versus-graft alloreactive T cell clones in the graft, circulation and bone marrow after intestinal transplantation. Alloreactive clones were identified by sequencing pre-transplant mixed lymphocyte reaction products and comparing these products with unstimulated pre-transplant donor and recipient T cells. The cohort enrolled 20 to 30 intestinal transplant recipients, one of whom was a retransplant, and 3 patients without pretransplant specimens were excluded. Donor T cell macrochimerism was defined as a peak of at least 4% donor T cells among recipient peripheral blood mononuclear cells. Rather than going through the commercial service, samples from a few later patients were sequenced in-house on an Illumina MiSeq and processed with MiXCR.

Beyond this particular receptor, the publication reports: GvH clones turned up in recipient bone marrow, with some appearing earlier in ileal mucosa or blood, a pattern consistent with an intestinal mucosal origin. Patients with donor T cell macrochimerism had high GvH to HvG T cell clonal ratios in their allografts. Conclusions were limited by the relatively low number and heterogeneity of intestinal transplant patients. Early after transplant, peak levels of circulating GvH clones were found to be associated with declines in HvG clones.

The germline V gene provides CDR1 SGHDN and CDR2 FVKESK. Trimmed from V: 1 base; trimmed from J: 3 bases; junction bases lacking a gene match: 8. Measured from the cysteine to the phenylalanine, the CDR3 is 17 residues long. The CDR3 DNA has 51 bases and is translated from base 1. Libraries were constructed by the immunoSEQ multiplex PCR assay. For most patients, genomic DNA was isolated with the Qiagen DNeasy Blood and Tissue Kit and sent frozen to Adaptive Biotechnologies for TCR sequencing. Adaptive Biotechnologies carried out high-throughput TCR-beta CDR3 sequencing of genomic DNA for most patients. The authors' pipeline ran thus. TCR sequencing data for 15 to 20 patients were retrieved from Adaptive's ImmunoSEQ software; three other patients were processed with MiXCR and VDJtools. CD4 versus CD8 sorting errors were corrected by removing sequences found in both subsets at a frequency ratio below 5:1. CDR3 nucleotide sequences shared by donor and recipient were removed because the origin of these sequences could not be assigned. To be classed as alloreactive, a clone needed at least 2-fold expansion over unstimulated cells and a minimum CFSE-low frequency of 0.002% (template counts) or 0.001% (read counts). Mappable clones were those detected in sequenced pre-transplant spleen, lymph node, or MLR CFSE-low populations of the donor or recipient. The cumulative frequency of alloreactive clones was calculated as a percentage of all sequences, weighted by copy number. TCRdb took this table from immuneACCESS and kept in-frame rearrangements with V and J called. Such tables lack part of the clones; where checked against another copy, unresolved V genes explain under half of the gap, and the rest is unexplained. V and J calls and clone size follow that table, whereas D and trimming were derived from the DNA. The sample profile shows about 98,000 clones; roughly four fifths of them were found once. Jointly, the top ten make up 15% to 20% of the sample.

The sequence derives from a human donor who received an intestinal transplant. The rearrangement combines TRBV14 with TRBJ2-7, with 11 middle bases fitting TRBD1. Sample: unstimulated CD8+ T cells sorted from spleen or lymph node cells, taken before intestinal transplant. The DNA sequence follows: TGTGCCAGCAGCCAAGTACGGACAGGGGGCAAACTCTACGAGCAGTACTTC. The translation is CASSQVRTGGKLYEQYF.